This T cell receptor beta chain was sequenced for a study of blood T cell repertoires in COVID-19. As for the study in general: From the United States, Italy and Spain came samples of acute and convalescent COVID-19. T cells, B-cell-depleted T cells, or PBMCs provided the cDNA or gDNA that served as material.

The CDR3 spans 13 residues. CDR1 and CDR2 (germline): KGHSH, LQKENI. V lost 2 bases, J lost 3 bases, and 8 bases lay in between. Authors' data handling: Reference gene primer amplification gave estimated nucleated cell counts. The table came from immunoSEQ multiplex PCR; TCRdb's copy has only in-frame clones and leaves some out. V and J calls and clone size are as listed in that table; D and trimming were resolved from the DNA. Of 150,000 to 200,000 clones detected, approximately 88% appear once; the ten largest clones hold roughly 1.5%. The genes are TRBV18 and TRBJ2-7, with D possibly being TRBD2 (5 bases). The receptor comes from a woman aged 45-60 years with acute or convalescent COVID-19. The sample taken for sequencing was peripheral blood. Here the CDR3 DNA reads TGTGCCAGCTCACCAAACGGGGTCTACGAGCAGTACTTC. It yields the protein CASSPNGVYEQYF.